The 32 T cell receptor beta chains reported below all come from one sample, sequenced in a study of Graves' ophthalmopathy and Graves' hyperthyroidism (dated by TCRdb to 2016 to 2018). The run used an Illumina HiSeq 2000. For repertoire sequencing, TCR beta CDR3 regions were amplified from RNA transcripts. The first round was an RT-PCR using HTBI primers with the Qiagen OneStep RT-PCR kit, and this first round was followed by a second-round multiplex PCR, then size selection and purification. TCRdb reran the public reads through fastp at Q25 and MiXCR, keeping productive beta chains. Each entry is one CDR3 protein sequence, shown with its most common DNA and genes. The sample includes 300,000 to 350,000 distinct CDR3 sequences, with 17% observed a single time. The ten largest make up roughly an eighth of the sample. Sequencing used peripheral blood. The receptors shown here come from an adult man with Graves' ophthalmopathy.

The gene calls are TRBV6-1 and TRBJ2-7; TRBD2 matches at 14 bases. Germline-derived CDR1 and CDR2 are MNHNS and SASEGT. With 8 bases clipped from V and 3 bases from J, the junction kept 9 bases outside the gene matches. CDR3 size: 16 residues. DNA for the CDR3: TGTGCCAGCTCCCCGGGACTAGCGGGAGACCTCTACGAGCAGTACTTC. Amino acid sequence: CASSPGLAGDLYEQYF.

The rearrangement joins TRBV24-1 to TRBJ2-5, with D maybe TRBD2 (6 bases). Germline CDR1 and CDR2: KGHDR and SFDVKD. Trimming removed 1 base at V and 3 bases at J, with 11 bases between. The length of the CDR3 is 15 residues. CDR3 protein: CATSDFTGAEETQYF. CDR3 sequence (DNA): TGTGCCACCAGTGATTTCACGGGAGCGGAAGAGACCCAGTACTTC.

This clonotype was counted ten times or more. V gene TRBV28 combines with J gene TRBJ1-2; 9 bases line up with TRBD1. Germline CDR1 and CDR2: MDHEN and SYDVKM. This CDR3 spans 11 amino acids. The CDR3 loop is CATGGGYGYTF. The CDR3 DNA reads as TGTGCAACAGGGGGCGGGTATGGCTACACCTTC.

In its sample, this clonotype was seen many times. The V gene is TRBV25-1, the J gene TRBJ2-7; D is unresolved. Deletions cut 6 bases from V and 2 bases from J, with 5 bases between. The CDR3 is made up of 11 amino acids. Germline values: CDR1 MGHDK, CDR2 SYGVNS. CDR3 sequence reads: CASRNAYEQYF. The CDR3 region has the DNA TGTGCCAGCAGGAACGCCTACGAGCAGTACTTC.

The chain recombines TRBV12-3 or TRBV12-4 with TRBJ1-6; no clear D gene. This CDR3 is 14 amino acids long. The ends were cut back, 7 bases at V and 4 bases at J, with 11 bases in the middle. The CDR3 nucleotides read TGTGCCAGCATCATCGAGGGATATAATTCACCCCTCCACTTT. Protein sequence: CASIIEGYNSPLHF.

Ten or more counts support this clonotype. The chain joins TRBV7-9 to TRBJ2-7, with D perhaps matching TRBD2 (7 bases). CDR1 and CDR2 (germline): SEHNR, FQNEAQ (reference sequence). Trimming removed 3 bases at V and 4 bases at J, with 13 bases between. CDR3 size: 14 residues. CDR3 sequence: CASSFPGGGYEQYF. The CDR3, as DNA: TGTGCCAGCAGCTTTCCGGGGGGCGGTTACGAGCAGTACTTC.

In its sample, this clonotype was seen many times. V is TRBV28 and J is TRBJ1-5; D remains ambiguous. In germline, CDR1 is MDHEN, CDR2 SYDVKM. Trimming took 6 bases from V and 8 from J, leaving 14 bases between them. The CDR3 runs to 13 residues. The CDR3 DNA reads TGTGCCAGCAGGACGGCCAGCAAGGAGCCCCAGCATTTT. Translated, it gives CASRTASKEPQHF.

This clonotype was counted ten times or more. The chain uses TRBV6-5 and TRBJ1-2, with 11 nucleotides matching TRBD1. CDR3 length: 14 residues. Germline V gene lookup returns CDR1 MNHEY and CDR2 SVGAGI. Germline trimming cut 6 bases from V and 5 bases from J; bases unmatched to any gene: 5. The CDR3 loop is CASRPGQGEYGYTF. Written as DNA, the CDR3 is TGTGCCAGCAGGCCGGGACAGGGGGAGTATGGCTACACCTTC.

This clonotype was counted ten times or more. In DNA form, the CDR3 reads TGTGCCAGCACCTTAATCGGGACCCAACCCGAGCAGTACTTC. Translating it yields CASTLIGTQPEQYF. The chain employs TRBV6-5 and TRBJ2-7; TRBD1 or TRBD2 may be the D gene (5 bases each). Germline V gives CDR1 MNHEY, CDR2 SVGAGI. The CDR3 covers 14 residues. V was clipped by 7 bases and J by 6 bases, with 19 bases between them.

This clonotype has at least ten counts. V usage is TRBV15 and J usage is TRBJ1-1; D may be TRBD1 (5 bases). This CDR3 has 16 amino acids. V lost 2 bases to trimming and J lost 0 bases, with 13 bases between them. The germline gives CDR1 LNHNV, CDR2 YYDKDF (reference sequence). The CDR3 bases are TGTGCCACCAGCAGATCCCCCGGACACCTGAACACTGAAGCTTTCTTT. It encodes CATSRSPGHLNTEAFF. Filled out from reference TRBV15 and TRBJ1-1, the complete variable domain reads DAMVIQNPRYQVTQFGKPVTLSCSQTLNHNVMYWYQQKSSQAPKLLFHYYDKDFNNEADTPDNFQSRRPNTSFCFLDIRSPGLGDTAMYLCATSRSPGHLNTEAFFGQGTRLTVV.

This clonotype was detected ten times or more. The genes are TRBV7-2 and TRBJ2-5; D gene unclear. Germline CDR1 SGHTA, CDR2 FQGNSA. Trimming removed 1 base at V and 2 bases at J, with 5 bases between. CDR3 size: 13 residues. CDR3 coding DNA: TGTGCCAGCAGCTTAGTACAGCAAGAGACCCAGTACTTC. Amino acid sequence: CASSLVQQETQYF.

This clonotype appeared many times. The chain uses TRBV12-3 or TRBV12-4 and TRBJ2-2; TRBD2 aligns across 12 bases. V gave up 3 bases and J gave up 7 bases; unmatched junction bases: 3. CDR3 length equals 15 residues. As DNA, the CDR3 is TGTGCCAGCAGTTTGACTAGCGGGAGTATCGGGGAGCTGTTTTTT. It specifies CASSLTSGSIGELFF.

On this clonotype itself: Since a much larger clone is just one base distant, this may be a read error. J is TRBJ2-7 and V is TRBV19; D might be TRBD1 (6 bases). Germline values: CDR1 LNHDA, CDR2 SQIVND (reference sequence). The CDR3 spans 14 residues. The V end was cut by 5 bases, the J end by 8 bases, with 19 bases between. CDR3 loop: CASSFRDMASKQYF. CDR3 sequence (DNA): TGTGCCAGTAGTTTCCGGGACATGGCATCCAAGCAGTACTTC.

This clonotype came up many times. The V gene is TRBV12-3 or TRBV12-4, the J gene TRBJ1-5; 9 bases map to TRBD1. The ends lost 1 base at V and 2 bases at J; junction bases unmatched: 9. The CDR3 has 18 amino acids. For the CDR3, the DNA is TGTGCCAGCAGTTTAGTGGGACAGGGTCTGATGGGCAATCAGCCCCAGCATTTT. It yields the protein CASSLVGQGLMGNQPQHF.

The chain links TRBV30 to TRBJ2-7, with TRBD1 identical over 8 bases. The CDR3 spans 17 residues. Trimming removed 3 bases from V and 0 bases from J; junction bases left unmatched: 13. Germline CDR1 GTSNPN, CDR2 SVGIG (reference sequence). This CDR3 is CAWSAVLDRARSYEQYF. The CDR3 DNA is TGTGCCTGGAGCGCTGTCCTGGACAGGGCCCGCTCCTACGAGCAGTACTTC. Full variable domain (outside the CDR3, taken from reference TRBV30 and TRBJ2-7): SQTIHQWPATLVQPVGSPLSLECTVEGTSNPNLYWYRQAAGRGLQLLFYSVGIGQISSEVPQNLSASRPQDRQFILSSKKLLLSDSGFYLCAWSAVLDRARSYEQYFGPGTRLTVT.

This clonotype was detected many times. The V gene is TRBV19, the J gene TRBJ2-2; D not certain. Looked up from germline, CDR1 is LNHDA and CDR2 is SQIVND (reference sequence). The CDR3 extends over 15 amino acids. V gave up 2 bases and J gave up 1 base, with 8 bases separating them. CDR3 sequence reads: CASSIFGLNTGELFF. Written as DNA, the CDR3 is TGTGCCAGTAGTATATTCGGCTTGAACACCGGGGAGCTGTTTTTT.

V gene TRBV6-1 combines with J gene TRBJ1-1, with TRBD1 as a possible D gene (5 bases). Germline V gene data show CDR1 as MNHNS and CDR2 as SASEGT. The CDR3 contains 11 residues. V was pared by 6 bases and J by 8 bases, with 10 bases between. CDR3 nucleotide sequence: TGTGCCAGCAGAAAAGCAGGGGAAGCTTTCTTT. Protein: CASRKAGEAFF.

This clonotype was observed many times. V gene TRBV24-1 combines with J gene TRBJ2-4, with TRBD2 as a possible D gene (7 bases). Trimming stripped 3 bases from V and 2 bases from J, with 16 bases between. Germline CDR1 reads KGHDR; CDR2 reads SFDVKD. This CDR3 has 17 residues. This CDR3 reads CATSDPRRGGSKNIQYF. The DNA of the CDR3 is TGTGCCACCAGTGATCCCAGAAGGGGGGGGTCCAAAAACATTCAGTACTTC.

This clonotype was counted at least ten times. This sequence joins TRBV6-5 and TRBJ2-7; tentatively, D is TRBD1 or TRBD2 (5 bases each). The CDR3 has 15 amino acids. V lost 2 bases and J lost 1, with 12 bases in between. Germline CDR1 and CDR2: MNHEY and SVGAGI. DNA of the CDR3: TGTGCCAGCAGTTACCCCGGGACGGCGTCCTACGAGCAGTACTTC. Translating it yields CASSYPGTASYEQYF.

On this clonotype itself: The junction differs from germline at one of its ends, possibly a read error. The CDR3 sequence: CTSSEDGDPSYEQYF. CDR3 nucleotide sequence: TGTACCAGCAGTGAAGATGGTGATCCCTCCTACGAGCAGTACTTC. V usage is TRBV6-1 and J usage is TRBJ2-7, with D unresolved. Germline CDR1 is MNHNS and CDR2 is SASEGT. CDR3 size: 15 residues.

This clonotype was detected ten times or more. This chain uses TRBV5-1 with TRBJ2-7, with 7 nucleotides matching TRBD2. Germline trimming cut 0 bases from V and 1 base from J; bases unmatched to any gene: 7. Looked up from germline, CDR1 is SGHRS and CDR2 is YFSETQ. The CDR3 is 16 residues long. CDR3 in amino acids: CASSLVTSADSYEQYF. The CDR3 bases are TGCGCCAGCAGCTTGGTTACTAGCGCGGATTCCTACGAGCAGTACTTC.

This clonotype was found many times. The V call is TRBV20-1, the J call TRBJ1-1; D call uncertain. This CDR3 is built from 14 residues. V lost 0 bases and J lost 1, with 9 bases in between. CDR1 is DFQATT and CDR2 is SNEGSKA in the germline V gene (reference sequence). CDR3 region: CSAREIGPNTEAFF. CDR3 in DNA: TGCAGTGCTAGAGAAATTGGGCCGAACACTGAAGCTTTCTTT.

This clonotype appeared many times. The CDR3 nucleotides read TGTGCCAGCAGTGAAGGCAGGGCTGGAAACACCATATATTTT. Its translation is CASSEGRAGNTIYF. The chain links TRBV2 to TRBJ1-3, with D tentatively TRBD1 (5 bases). The ends were cut back, 1 base at V and 2 bases at J, with 6 bases in the middle. CDR3 length equals 14 residues. Germline CDR1 is SNHLY and CDR2 is FYNNEI.

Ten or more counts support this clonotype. This CDR3 is CATGLAGGLYEQYF. CDR3 DNA sequence: TGTGCCACAGGCCTAGCGGGAGGCTTATACGAGCAGTACTTC. The rearrangement links TRBV19 to TRBJ2-7; 11 bases line up with TRBD2. Per the germline V gene, CDR1 is LNHDA and CDR2 is SQIVND (reference sequence). Unmatched junction bases numbered 9, after V lost 10 bases and J lost 4 bases. This CDR3 comprises 14 residues.

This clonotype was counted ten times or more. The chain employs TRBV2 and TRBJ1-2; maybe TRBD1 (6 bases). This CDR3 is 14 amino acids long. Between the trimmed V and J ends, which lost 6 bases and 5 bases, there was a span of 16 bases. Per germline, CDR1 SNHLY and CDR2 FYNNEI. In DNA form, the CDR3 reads TGTGCCAGCAGATCTCAGGGGATACCATATGGCTACACCTTC. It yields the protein CASRSQGIPYGYTF. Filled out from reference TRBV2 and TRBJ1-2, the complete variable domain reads EPEVTQTPSHQVTQMGQEVILRCVPISNHLYFYWYRQILGQKVEFLVSFYNNEISEKSEIFDDQFSVERPDGSNFTLKIRSTKLEDSAMYFCASRSQGIPYGYTFGSGTRLTVV.

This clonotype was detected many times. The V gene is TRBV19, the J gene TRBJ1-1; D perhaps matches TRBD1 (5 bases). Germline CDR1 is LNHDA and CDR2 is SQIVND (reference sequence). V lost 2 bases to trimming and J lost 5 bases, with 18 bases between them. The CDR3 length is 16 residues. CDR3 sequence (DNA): TGTGCCAGTAGTATACCTTACCGTGGGACGCGAACTGAAGCTTTCTTT. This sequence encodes CASSIPYRGTRTEAFF.

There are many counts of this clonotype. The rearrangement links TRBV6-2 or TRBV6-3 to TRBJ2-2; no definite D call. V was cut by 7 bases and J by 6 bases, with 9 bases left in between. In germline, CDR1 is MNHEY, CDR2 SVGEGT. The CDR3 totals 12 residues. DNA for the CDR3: TGTGCCAGCACCCAAGGCCCCGGGGAGCTGTTTTTT. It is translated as CASTQGPGELFF.

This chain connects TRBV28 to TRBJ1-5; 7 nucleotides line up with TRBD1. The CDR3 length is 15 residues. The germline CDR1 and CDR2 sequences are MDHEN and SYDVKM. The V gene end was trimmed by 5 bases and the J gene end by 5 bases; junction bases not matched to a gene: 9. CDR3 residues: CASSKEQGGDQPQHF. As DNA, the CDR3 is TGTGCCAGCAGTAAGGAGCAGGGGGGCGATCAGCCCCAGCATTTT.

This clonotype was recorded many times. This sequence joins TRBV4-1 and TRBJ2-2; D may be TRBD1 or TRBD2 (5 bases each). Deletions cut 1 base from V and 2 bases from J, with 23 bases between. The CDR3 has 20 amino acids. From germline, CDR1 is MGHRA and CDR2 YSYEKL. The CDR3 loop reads CASSQGITWGKEPNTGELFF. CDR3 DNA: TGCGCCAGCAGCCAAGGGATTACATGGGGGAAAGAGCCCAACACCGGGGAGCTGTTTTTT.

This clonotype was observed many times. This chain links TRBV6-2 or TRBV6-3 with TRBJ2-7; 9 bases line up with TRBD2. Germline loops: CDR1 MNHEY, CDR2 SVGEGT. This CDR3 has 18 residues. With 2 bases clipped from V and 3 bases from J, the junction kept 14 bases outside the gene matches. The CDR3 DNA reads TGTGCCAGCAGTTACAGACTAGCGGAACTGCCCTCCCACTACGAGCAGTACTTC. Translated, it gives CASSYRLAELPSHYEQYF.

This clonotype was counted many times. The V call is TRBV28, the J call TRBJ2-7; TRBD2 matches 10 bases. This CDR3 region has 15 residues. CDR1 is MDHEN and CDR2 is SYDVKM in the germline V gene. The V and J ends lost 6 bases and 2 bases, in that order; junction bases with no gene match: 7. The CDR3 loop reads CASRSSGGAPYEQYF. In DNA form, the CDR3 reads TGTGCCAGCAGGTCAAGCGGGGGGGCTCCCTACGAGCAGTACTTC.

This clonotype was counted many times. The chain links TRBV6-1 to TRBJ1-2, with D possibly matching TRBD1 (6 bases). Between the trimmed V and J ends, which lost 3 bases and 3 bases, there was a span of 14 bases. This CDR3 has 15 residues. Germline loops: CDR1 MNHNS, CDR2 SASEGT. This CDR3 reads CASSDNAGADYGYTF. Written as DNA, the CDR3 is TGTGCCAGCAGTGATAACGCAGGGGCGGACTATGGCTACACCTTC.